This TCR beta chain was sequenced for a study of CD8+CD57+ T cells in acquired aplastic anemia. About this clonotype itself: Its matching antigen is unknown. A read error is likely, as this CDR3 ends without the conserved phenylalanine or tryptophan.

The CDR3 sequence is 13 residues long. Trimming pared 3 bases from V and 2 bases from J, leaving 7 bases between. Germline-derived CDR1 and CDR2 are SGDLS and YYNGEE. Individuals selected for sequencing had exhibited CD8+CD57+ cell expansion on flow cytometry. At blood sampling, none of the patients had yet received therapy. Findings of the study overall: Patients and controls turned out to have twenty-nine CD8+ CDR3 sequences in common. Patient and control CD8+ Simpson's diversity was not significantly different.

The template for TCR beta VDJ and CDR3 sequence profiling was genomic DNA. One entry per CDR3 protein, called by TCRdb with MiXCR from the reads. This table holds more than 250,000 distinct CDR3 sequences, roughly 82% found once. The source of this sequence is a human donor with aplastic anemia. The rearrangement links TRBV9 to TRBJ2-3, with D perhaps assigned TRBD1 or TRBD2 (5 bases each). The sequenced sample consisted of sorted CD4+, CD8+, or CD8+CD57+ T cells (not recorded which) from PBMCs. The CDR3: CASSDGATDTQYV. CDR3 in DNA: TGTGCCAGCAGCGACGGGGCCACAGATACGCAGTATGTT.